The sequence of this T cell receptor beta chain was determined in a study of shared clonotypes between healthy human individuals. Study-level points and caveats: When compared with the clonotypes that were shared by all four sorted-subset donors, the non-shared clonotypes turned out to have lower generation probabilities.

The study drew all its donors from Caucasian adults living in Nashville, Tennessee. V shed 2 bases and J shed 1 base, with 11 bases lying between them. This CDR3 has 16 residues. Germline V gives CDR1 MDHEN, CDR2 SYDVKM. Using immunoSEQ multiplex PCR, the repertoire was profiled, and TCRdb retains in-frame clones only, with some absent. The sample contains around 990,000 clones, about 80% of which appear only once. Worth noting for this clone: Its antigen is unidentified.

This receptor was obtained from a young man in good health. Some clones in this sample may be carry-over from other donors' samples. The sequencing input was memory CD4+ T cells from PBMCs. Subset reported: CD45RA-negative fraction. The rearrangement uses TRBV28 and TRBJ2-2, with D tentatively TRBD1 or TRBD2 (5 bases each). In DNA, the CDR3 is TGTGCCAGCAGTTTAGAGGGGAAGGGGAACACCGGGGAGCTGTTTTTT. Protein sequence: CASSLEGKGNTGELFF. Variable domain in full (rest from reference TRBV28 and TRBJ2-2): DVKVTQSSRYLVKRTGEKVFLECVQDMDHENMFWYRQDPGLGLRLIYFSYDVKMKEKGDIPEGYSVSREKKERFSLILESASTNQTSMYLCASSLEGKGNTGELFFGEGSRLTVL.